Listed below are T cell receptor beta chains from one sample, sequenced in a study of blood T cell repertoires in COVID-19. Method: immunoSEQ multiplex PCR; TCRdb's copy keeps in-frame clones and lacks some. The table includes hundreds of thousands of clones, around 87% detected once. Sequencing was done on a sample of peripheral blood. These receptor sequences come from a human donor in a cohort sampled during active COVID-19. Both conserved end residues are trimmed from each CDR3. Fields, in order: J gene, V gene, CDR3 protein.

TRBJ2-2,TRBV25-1,ASSASGTGELF
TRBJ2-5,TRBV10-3,AISEAGDRETQY
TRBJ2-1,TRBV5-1,ASSPGTSAYNEQF
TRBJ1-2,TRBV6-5,ASSLQGLEDGYT
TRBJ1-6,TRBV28,ASSLAGTGVSPLH
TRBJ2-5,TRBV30,AWSVRGGEETQY
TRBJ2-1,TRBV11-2,ASSLERYNEQF
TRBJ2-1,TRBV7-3,ASSLKKTSGRTHNEQF
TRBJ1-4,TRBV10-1,ASRTGSIANEKLF
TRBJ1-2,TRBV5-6,ASSFHLTGNVGYT
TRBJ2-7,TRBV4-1,ASSQDSAAGPLSEQY
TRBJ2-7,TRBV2,ASSEGGAYEQY